Listed below are T cell receptor beta chains from one sample, sequenced in a study of cytomegalovirus exposure and HLA in healthy donors. TCRdb's copy holds only in-frame clones and misses some; the assay was immunoSEQ multiplex PCR. The sample carries approximately 180,000 clones, roughly 13% recorded once. The sample taken for sequencing was PBMCs. The origin of the receptors is a man aged 50 to 59 in good health and CMV-seropositive. Each CDR3 is given with its conserved first and last residue. Fields, in order: CDR3 protein, CDR3 DNA, J gene, clone size, V gene, D gene. A D gene is named only where the DNA matches it firmly. Expanded clones are given a class, and other clones once, few, many or no size at all.

CASSTGTVYGYTF | TGTGCTAGCAGCACCGGGACAGTTTATGGCTACACCTTC | TRBJ1-2 | few | TRBV7-7 | TRBD1
CASSLEQVGEAFF | TGTGCCAGCAGCTTAGAACAGGTTGGTGAAGCTTTCTTT | TRBJ1-1 | few | TRBV5-4 | -
CARSEGARQPQHF | TGTGCCAGATCGGAGGGGGCAAGGCAGCCCCAGCATTTT | TRBJ1-5 | once | TRBV27 | TRBD1
CASSYTGGEYGYTF | TGTGCCAGCAGTTACACGGGAGGGGAGTATGGCTACACCTTC | TRBJ1-2 | few | TRBV6-5 | -
CSVGQVTGHEQYF | TGCAGCGTCGGACAGGTGACGGGCCACGAGCAGTACTTC | TRBJ2-7 | few | TRBV29-1 | TRBD1
CASSLAAQRVSSNQPQHF | TGTGCCAGCAGCTTAGCGGCACAGAGGGTTTCTAGCAATCAGCCCCAGCATTTT | TRBJ1-5 | few | TRBV7-2 | -
CASSPGTNTGELFF | TGTGCCAGCTCTCCCGGGACGAACACCGGGGAGCTGTTTTTT | TRBJ2-2 | few | TRBV18 | -
CASSVMDTLSYNSPLHF | TGTGCCAGCAGCGTAATGGACACCCTATCCTATAATTCACCCCTCCACTTT | TRBJ1-6 | few | TRBV9 | -
CASSTPLQGQTYNEQFF | TGTGCCAGCAGCACTCCATTACAGGGGCAAACCTACAATGAGCAGTTCTTC | TRBJ2-1 | few | TRBV9 | TRBD1
CATYFAGGPTQYF | TGTGCCACCTACTTCGCGGGGGGTCCTACGCAGTATTTT | TRBJ2-3 | few | TRBV7-9 | TRBD2
CASSPGQPNIQETQYF | TGTGCCAGCAGCCCCGGACAGCCGAATATCCAAGAGACCCAGTACTTC | TRBJ2-5 | few | TRBV5-6 | -
CASWAVSYGYTF | TGTGCCAGCTGGGCCGTGAGCTATGGCTACACCTTC | TRBJ1-2 | - | TRBV10-3 | -
CAISDHQGDTLNNEQFF | TGTGCCATCAGTGATCATCAGGGGGACACCCTTAACAATGAGCAGTTCTTC | TRBJ2-1 | - | TRBV10-3 | TRBD1
CAISERGQGDEKLFF | TGTGCCATCAGTGAACGAGGACAGGGAGATGAAAAACTGTTTTTT | TRBJ1-4 | - | TRBV10-3 | TRBD1
CASSRGMNTEAFF | TGTGCCAGCAGCAGGGGGATGAACACTGAAGCTTTCTTT | TRBJ1-1 | few | TRBV7-3 | -
CASSSSPGGLNNEQFF | TGCGCCAGCAGCTCCTCGCCAGGGGGATTAAACAATGAGCAGTTCTTC | TRBJ2-1 | few | TRBV4-1 | TRBD1
CASSQGQTIYGYTF | TGTGCCAGCAGCCAAGGACAGACCATATATGGCTACACCTTC | TRBJ1-2 | - | TRBV7-9 | -
CSVNRISNQPQHF | TGCAGCGTGAACAGAATTAGCAATCAGCCCCAGCATTTT | TRBJ1-5 | - | TRBV29-1 | -
CASSVTGGLNTEAFF | TGCGCCAGCAGCGTGACAGGGGGGCTAAACACTGAAGCTTTCTTT | TRBJ1-1 | few | TRBV5-1 | TRBD1
CASSGGPRGGYGYTF | TGTGCCAGCAGCGGGGGTCCCCGTGGAGGATATGGCTACACCTTC | TRBJ1-2 | - | TRBV9 | -
CASSPSGDSRETQYF | TGTGCCAGCAGCCCTAGCGGCGATTCTCGGGAGACCCAGTACTTC | TRBJ2-5 | few | TRBV7-8 | TRBD2
CASSEAWANQPQHF | TGTGCCAGCAGTGAAGCGTGGGCCAATCAGCCCCAGCATTTT | TRBJ1-5 | - | TRBV6-1 | -
CASSVAGGLNEQFF | TGTGCCAGCAGCGTAGCGGGGGGGCTCAATGAGCAGTTCTTC | TRBJ2-1 | few | TRBV9 | TRBD2
CASSQDVNRGIQPQHF | TGCGCCAGCAGCCAAGATGTAAACAGGGGGATTCAGCCCCAGCATTTT | TRBJ1-5 | - | TRBV4-3 | TRBD1
CASSASLITDTQYF | TGTGCCAGCAGCGCGTCCCTGATCACAGATACGCAGTATTTT | TRBJ2-3 | - | TRBV7-2 | -
CASSGEDRDKLFF | TGTGCCAGCAGCGGGGAAGACAGGGACAAACTGTTTTTT | TRBJ1-4 | - | TRBV9 | TRBD1
CASSSSHTQYF | TGTGCCAGCAGTTCTTCTCATACGCAGTATTTT | TRBJ2-3 | - | TRBV27 | -
CASSLLTGVFLNTEAFF | TGTGCCAGCAGTTTACTGACAGGGGTCTTTTTGAACACTGAAGCTTTCTTT | TRBJ1-1 | - | TRBV28 | TRBD1
CASSYYTANTEAFF | TGTGCCAGCAGTTACTACACAGCGAACACTGAAGCTTTCTTT | TRBJ1-1 | - | TRBV6-5 | -
CASSGRAGANEKLFF | TGTGCCAGCAGTGGTCGGGCAGGGGCGAATGAAAAACTGTTTTTT | TRBJ1-4 | - | TRBV6-6 | -
CASSYFSRFYGYTF | TGTGCCAGCAGTTACTTTTCCCGGTTCTATGGCTACACCTTC | TRBJ1-2 | few | TRBV6-5 | -
CASSHRGGYLKETQYF | TGCGCCAGCAGCCACCGGGGGGGCTACTTAAAAGAGACCCAGTACTTC | TRBJ2-5 | - | TRBV4-3 | TRBD2
CASSLGTGETQYF | TGCGCCAGCAGCCTTGGGACAGGAGAGACCCAGTACTTC | TRBJ2-5 | few | TRBV5-1 | TRBD1
CASSLVVGTLLANTGELFF | TGTGCCAGCAGCTTAGTGGTCGGGACACTACTAGCGAACACCGGGGAGCTGTTTTTT | TRBJ2-2 | - | TRBV7-6 | -
CASSQNRDRGRYQPQHF | TGTGCCAGCAGTCAAAACCGGGACAGGGGGCGGTATCAGCCCCAGCATTTT | TRBJ1-5 | few | TRBV27 | TRBD1
CASSPGTGFRTDTQYF | TGTGCCAGCAGCCCCGGGACAGGGTTTCGGACAGATACGCAGTATTTT | TRBJ2-3 | - | TRBV11-1 | TRBD1
CASSLGETDTQYF | TGTGCCAGCAGCTTAGGGGAGACAGATACGCAGTATTTT | TRBJ2-3 | few | TRBV7-6 | -
CASSSQTNQPQHF | TGTGCCAGCAGTTCACAGACCAATCAGCCCCAGCATTTT | TRBJ1-5 | few | TRBV5-5 | -
CSAGDSFEQYF | TGCAGTGCTGGGGACAGTTTTGAGCAGTACTTC | TRBJ2-7 | - | TRBV20-1 | TRBD1
CASSPTGLAGGYNEQFF | TGTGCCAGCAGCCCCACGGGACTAGCGGGGGGTTACAATGAGCAGTTCTTC | TRBJ2-1 | - | TRBV7-2 | TRBD2
CASSPPQSHSEQYF | TGTGCCAGCAGCCCCCCCCAGTCCCATTCCGAGCAGTACTTC | TRBJ2-7 | - | TRBV5-6 | -
CASSDRGGYTF | TGTGCCAGCAGCGACAGGGGAGGCTACACCTTC | TRBJ1-2 | few | TRBV5-4 | TRBD1
CASSSGAGGPKTQYF | TGTGCCAGCAGCTCCGGGGCGGGGGGGCCGAAGACCCAGTACTTC | TRBJ2-5 | few | TRBV7-9 | TRBD2
CASSQGSWTAYGYTF | TGCGCCAGCAGCCAAGGGTCCTGGACAGCATATGGCTACACCTTC | TRBJ1-2 | few | TRBV4-3 | -
CASSYGTGLDGYTF | TGTGCCAGCAGTTACGGGACAGGGTTGGATGGCTACACCTTC | TRBJ1-2 | - | TRBV6-6 | TRBD1
CASSLGGGETQYF | TGCGCCAGCAGCTTAGGGGGCGGGGAGACCCAGTACTTC | TRBJ2-5 | - | TRBV5-1 | TRBD1
CASRRAGGLGDTEAFF | TGTGCCAGCAGGAGGGCAGGGGGCTTGGGGGACACTGAAGCTTTCTTT | TRBJ1-1 | - | TRBV2 | TRBD1
CASSFDSPREKLFF | TGTGCCAGCAGTTTCGACAGCCCAAGGGAAAAACTGTTTTTT | TRBJ1-4 | few | TRBV6-1 | -
CASSLDRAYNEQFF | TGCGCCAGCAGCCTTGACAGGGCATACAATGAGCAGTTCTTC | TRBJ2-1 | few | TRBV5-1 | TRBD1
CASSSQGQGTDTQYF | TGTGCCAGCAGCTCCCAGGGACAGGGGACAGATACGCAGTATTTT | TRBJ2-3 | - | TRBV5-4 | TRBD1
CASSLTGVGNTIYF | TGTGCCAGCAGCCTGACAGGGGTAGGAAACACCATATATTTT | TRBJ1-3 | - | TRBV9 | TRBD1
CASSLGGNTEAFF | TGCGCCAGCAGCCTCGGGGGGAACACTGAAGCTTTCTTT | TRBJ1-1 | few | TRBV5-1 | -
CASSLGAQETQYF | TGCGCCAGCAGCTTGGGGGCGCAAGAGACCCAGTACTTC | TRBJ2-5 | few | TRBV5-1 | -
CAIAGTAYNEQFF | TGTGCCATCGCTGGTACAGCATACAATGAGCAGTTCTTC | TRBJ2-1 | - | TRBV10-3 | -
CASNPPGGKNTEAFF | TGTGCCAGCAACCCGCCGGGGGGAAAAAACACTGAAGCTTTCTTT | TRBJ1-1 | - | TRBV6-5 | -
CASSPGGQVYNSPLHF | TGTGCCAGCAGCCCTGGGGGACAGGTATATAATTCACCCCTCCACTTT | TRBJ1-6 | few | TRBV7-2 | TRBD1
CASSPGQGPGVTEAFF | TGTGCCAGCAGTCCGGGACAGGGGCCGGGGGTCACTGAAGCTTTCTTT | TRBJ1-1 | - | TRBV27 | TRBD1
CASSFEESQHF | TGTGCCAGCAGTTTTGAAGAGAGCCAGCATTTT | TRBJ1-5 | - | TRBV28 | -
CASSPRGAEYGYTF | TGCGCCAGCAGCCCCCGGGGGGCAGAATATGGCTACACCTTC | TRBJ1-2 | - | TRBV5-1 | -
CASSGSYGYTF | TGCGCCAGCAGCGGGAGCTATGGCTACACCTTC | TRBJ1-2 | - | TRBV5-1 | -